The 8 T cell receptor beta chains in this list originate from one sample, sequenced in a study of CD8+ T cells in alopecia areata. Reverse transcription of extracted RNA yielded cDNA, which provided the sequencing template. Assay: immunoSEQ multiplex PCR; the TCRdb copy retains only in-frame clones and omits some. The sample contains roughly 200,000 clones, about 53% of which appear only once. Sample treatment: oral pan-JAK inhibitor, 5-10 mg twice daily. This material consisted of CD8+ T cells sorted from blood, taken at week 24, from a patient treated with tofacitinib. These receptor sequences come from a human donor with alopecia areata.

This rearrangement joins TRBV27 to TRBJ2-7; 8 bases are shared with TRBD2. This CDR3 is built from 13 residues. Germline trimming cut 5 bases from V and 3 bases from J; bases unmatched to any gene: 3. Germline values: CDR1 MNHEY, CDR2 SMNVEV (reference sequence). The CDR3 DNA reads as TGTGCCAGCAGTGAGGGACTAGTCTACGAGCAGTACTTC. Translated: CASSEGLVYEQYF.

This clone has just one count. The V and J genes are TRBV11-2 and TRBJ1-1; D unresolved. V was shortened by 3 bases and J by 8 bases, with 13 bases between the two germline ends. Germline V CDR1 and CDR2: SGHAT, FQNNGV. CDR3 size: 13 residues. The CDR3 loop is CASSFSNSEEAFF. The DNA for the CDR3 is TGTGCCAGCAGCTTCTCGAACTCCGAAGAAGCTTTCTTT.

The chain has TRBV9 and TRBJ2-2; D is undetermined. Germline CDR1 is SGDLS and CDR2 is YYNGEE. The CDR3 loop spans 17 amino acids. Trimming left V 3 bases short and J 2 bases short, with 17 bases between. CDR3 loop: CASSAHLRVVNTGELFF. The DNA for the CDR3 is TGTGCCAGCAGCGCACACCTCCGGGTTGTAAACACCGGGGAGCTGTTTTTT.

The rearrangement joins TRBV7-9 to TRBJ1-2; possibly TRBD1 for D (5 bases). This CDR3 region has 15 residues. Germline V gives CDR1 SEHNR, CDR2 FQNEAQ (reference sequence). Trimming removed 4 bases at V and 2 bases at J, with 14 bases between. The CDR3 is CASSSLGGSNYGYTF. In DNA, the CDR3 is TGTGCCAGCAGCTCCCTTGGGGGATCCAACTATGGCTACACCTTC.

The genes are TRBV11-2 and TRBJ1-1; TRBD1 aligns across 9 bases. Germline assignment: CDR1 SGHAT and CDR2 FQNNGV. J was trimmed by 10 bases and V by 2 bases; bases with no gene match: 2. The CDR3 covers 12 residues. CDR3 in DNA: TGTGCCAGCAGCTTACCGGGACAGGGAGCTTTCTTT. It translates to CASSLPGQGAFF.

CDR3 loop: CASSDSHTGLTDTQYF. CDR3 sequence (DNA): TGTGCCAGCAGCGACTCCCACACGGGGCTCACAGATACGCAGTATTTT. J is TRBJ2-3 and V is TRBV7-9; D is possibly TRBD1 or TRBD2 (5 bases each). V lost 5 bases and J lost 2, with 17 bases in between. Germline V gene lookup returns CDR1 SEHNR and CDR2 FQNEAQ (reference sequence). The CDR3 is made up of 16 amino acids.

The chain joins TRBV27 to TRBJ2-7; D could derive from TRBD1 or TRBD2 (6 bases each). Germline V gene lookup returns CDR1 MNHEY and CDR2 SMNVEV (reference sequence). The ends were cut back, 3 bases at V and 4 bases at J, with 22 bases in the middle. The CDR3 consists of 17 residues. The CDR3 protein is CASSFSRHREEGYEQYF. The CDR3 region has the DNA TGTGCCAGCAGTTTTAGCAGGCACAGGGAGGAGGGGTACGAGCAGTACTTC.

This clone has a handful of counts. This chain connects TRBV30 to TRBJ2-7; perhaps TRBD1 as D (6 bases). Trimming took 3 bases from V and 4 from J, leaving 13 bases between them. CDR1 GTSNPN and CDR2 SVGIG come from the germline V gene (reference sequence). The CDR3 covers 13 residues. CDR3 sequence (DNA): TGTGCCTGGAGGAGGGACATCGGGTACGAGCAGTACTTC. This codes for CAWRRDIGYEQYF.